The rows below give T cell receptor beta chains drawn from one sample of a study of cytomegalovirus exposure and HLA in healthy donors. Assay used: immunoSEQ multiplex PCR; TCRdb lists only in-frame clones, some missing. The sample yields about 120,000 clones, roughly 90% seen once. Sequenced: PBMCs. The receptors here all came from a woman between 18 and 30 years old in good health and CMV-seropositive. CDR3s include the opening cysteine and the closing phenylalanine or tryptophan. D genes are given only for firm matches. A row's size may be missing; if present it is once, few, many or a size class.

j_call d_call clone_size v_call cdr3_nt cdr3_aa
TRBJ2-7 NA once TRBV19 TGTGCCAGTAGTATCGCAGGGGCGGCCTACGAGCAGTACTTC CASSIAGAAYEQYF
TRBJ1-2 NA NA TRBV7-8 TGTGCCAGCAGCCCCACTTGGGGGAGGGTTAAAGGCTACACCTTC CASSPTWGRVKGYTF
TRBJ1-2 TRBD1 NA TRBV7-2 TGTGCCAGCAGCTTAGTAAATAGCCGGGACAGTAACTATGGCTACACCTTC CASSLVNSRDSNYGYTF
TRBJ1-1 TRBD1 once TRBV6-1 TGTGCCAGCAGACTGACAGGGGGGAGAAATGAAGCTTTCTTT CASRLTGGRNEAFF
TRBJ2-7 NA NA TRBV11-3 TGTGCCAGCAACACCGACGGGGACTACGAGCAGTACTTC CASNTDGDYEQYF
TRBJ2-1 NA NA TRBV7-3 TGTGCCAGCAGCTTAAAGTTACTAGCGCGAGGGGGGGAGCAGTTCTTC CASSLKLLARGGEQFF
TRBJ2-1 TRBD2 NA TRBV9 TGTGCCAGCAGCGAGAGGGGACTAGACAATGAGCAGTTCTTC CASSERGLDNEQFF
TRBJ1-2 TRBD1 once TRBV19 TGTGCCAGTAGTCCTCTCGCGGGACAGGGGGCGAGGGGCTACACCTTC CASSPLAGQGARGYTF
TRBJ2-7 TRBD1 once TRBV9 TGTGCCAGCAGCGGAGCAGGACAGGGGACAGACTACGAGCAGTACTTC CASSGAGQGTDYEQYF
TRBJ2-5 TRBD1 NA TRBV28 TGTGCCAGCAGACCCCAAGACAGGGATCTCCAAGAGACCCAGTACTTC CASRPQDRDLQETQYF
TRBJ2-7 NA NA TRBV7-2 TGTGCCAGCAGCTTAGCTTCAGGGGCCGAGCAGTACTTC CASSLASGAEQYF
TRBJ2-1 NA NA TRBV11-3 TGTGCCAGCAGCTATCCCGGTATCCACAATGAGCAGTTCTTC CASSYPGIHNEQFF
TRBJ1-3 NA NA TRBV5-1 TGCGCCAGCAGCCCCCGAGACTCTGGAAACACCATATATTTT CASSPRDSGNTIYF
TRBJ1-2 NA NA TRBV27 TGTGCCAGCAGTTTATCGCCGGCAGGGAAAGGCTACACCTTC CASSLSPAGKGYTF
TRBJ2-6 NA NA TRBV7-6 TGTGCCAGCAGCTTATTGGGGGGCTCTGGGGCCAACGTCCTGACTTTC CASSLLGGSGANVLTF
TRBJ2-1 TRBD2 NA TRBV2 TGTGCCAGCAGGCTTGGCGGGGGGGGCTACAATGAGCAGTTCTTC CASRLGGGGYNEQFF
TRBJ2-3 TRBD1 NA TRBV15 TGTGCCACCAGCAGAGGTAGGGACAGGGTCGCAGATACGCAGTATTTT CATSRGRDRVADTQYF
TRBJ2-7 NA NA TRBV5-4 TGTGCCAGCAGCTTGTATCGCACCGAACATACCTACGAGCAGTACTTC CASSLYRTEHTYEQYF
TRBJ2-3 NA NA TRBV6-5 TGTGCCAGCAGTTACAAGCACTTTAGCACAGATACGCAGTATTTT CASSYKHFSTDTQYF
TRBJ1-2 NA NA TRBV6-1 TGTGCCAGCAGCCTACAGGGTCTGAAGGGCTACACCTTC CASSLQGLKGYTF
TRBJ2-3 TRBD2 NA TRBV9 TGTGCCAGCAGCGAGCGGGCTAGCGGGATGTCAGATACGCAGTATTTT CASSERASGMSDTQYF
TRBJ2-2 NA NA TRBV14 TGTGCCAGCAGCCCCAGATCCCCGAACACCGGGGAGCTGTTTTTT CASSPRSPNTGELFF
TRBJ1-1 NA NA TRBV6-5 TGTGCCAGCAGGGAAGACATGAACACTGAAGCTTTCTTT CASREDMNTEAFF
TRBJ1-2 TRBD1 NA TRBV4-1 TGCGCCAGCCACCATCAAAATACAGGGGAAGGCTACACCTTC CASHHQNTGEGYTF
TRBJ2-5 TRBD2 NA TRBV5-6 TGTGCCAGCAGCTTGCCTAGCGGGAGTGTGGAGACCCAGTACTTC CASSLPSGSVETQYF
TRBJ1-2 TRBD1 NA TRBV25-1 TGTGCCAGCAGTGAATCTCTTGGGACAGGGAACTATGGCTACACCTTC CASSESLGTGNYGYTF
TRBJ2-5 NA NA TRBV7-2 TGTGCCAGCAGCTTAGCAGGGGAGGTGACCCAGTACTTC CASSLAGEVTQYF
TRBJ2-3 TRBD2 once TRBV14 TGTGCCAGCAGCCAAGCCGGGACTAGCGGGAAATTTTCAGATACGCAGTATTTT CASSQAGTSGKFSDTQYF
TRBJ2-1 TRBD2 NA TRBV7-9 TGTGCCAGCAGCTATACTAAGCGGGAGGGCTACAATGAGCAGTTCTTC CASSYTKREGYNEQFF
TRBJ2-7 TRBD1 NA TRBV9 TGTGCCAGCAGCACTGGGGACAGGATAAACTACGAGCAGTACTTC CASSTGDRINYEQYF
TRBJ2-3 TRBD1 NA TRBV12-5 TGTGCTAGTGGTCGAGGGACAGGGGGCTTTCCAGATACGCAGTATTTT CASGRGTGGFPDTQYF
TRBJ2-7 TRBD1 NA TRBV7-2 TGTGCCAGCAGCTTAGAGACAGGGGGAGGCGAGCAGTACTTC CASSLETGGGEQYF